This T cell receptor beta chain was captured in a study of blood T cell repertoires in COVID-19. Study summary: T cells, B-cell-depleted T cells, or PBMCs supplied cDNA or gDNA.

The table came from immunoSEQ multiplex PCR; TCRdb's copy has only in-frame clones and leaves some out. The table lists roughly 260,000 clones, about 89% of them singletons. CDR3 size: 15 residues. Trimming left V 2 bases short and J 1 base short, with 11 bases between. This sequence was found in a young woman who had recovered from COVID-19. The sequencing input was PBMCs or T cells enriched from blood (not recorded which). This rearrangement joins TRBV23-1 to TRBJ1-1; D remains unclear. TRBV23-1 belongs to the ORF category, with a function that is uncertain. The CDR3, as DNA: TGCGCCAGCAGTCAAGAGCTCCGCCCGAACACTGAAGCTTTCTTT. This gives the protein CASSQELRPNTEAFF.